The clone carrying this T cell receptor beta chain has only a few counts. Its specificity is unknown. MiXCR, applied by TCRdb to the reads, yields one record per CDR3 protein. The table lists some 900,000 distinct CDR3 sequences, roughly 33% of them singletons. This record belongs to a study of T cell repertoires in cytomegalovirus infection. Across the whole study: Carrying CMV and the relevant HLA type showed in public TCR beta signatures.

The CDR3 runs to 19 residues. CDR1 is MNHEY and CDR2 is SVGAGI in the germline V gene. Germline trimming cut 1 base from V and 0 bases from J; bases unmatched to any gene: 10. The chain employs TRBV6-5 and TRBJ1-4; 8 bases map to TRBD1. This sample comprised cultured CD8+ T cells from PBMCs, obtained from culture after CMV antigen stimulation. The clonotype originates from a human donor in good health (CMV status not recorded). Some clones in this sample may be carry-over from other donors' samples. The CDR3 spells CASSYYLPGQDTTNEKLFF. As DNA, the CDR3 is TGTGCCAGCAGTTACTACCTTCCGGGACAGGACACAACTAATGAAAAACTGTTTTTT.